The 27 T cell receptor beta chains given below trace back to one sample, sequenced in a study of blood T cell repertoires in COVID-19. TCRdb keeps only in-frame clones here, not all; method: immunoSEQ multiplex PCR. Among 300,000 to 350,000 clones listed, 70% to 90% were seen once. Material: PBMCs or T cells enriched from blood (not recorded which). These receptors all come from a woman between 40 and 55 years old with acute COVID-19.

V and J are TRBV7-2 and TRBJ1-6, with TRBD1 identical over 7 bases. J was trimmed by 7 bases and V by 5 bases; bases with no gene match: 14. Germline V CDR1 and CDR2: SGHTA, FQGNSA. This CDR3 spans 17 amino acids. CDR3: CASSPVVGVGGNSPLHF. The CDR3 coding sequence is TGTGCCAGCAGCCCAGTGGTGGGCGTAGGGGGCAATTCACCCCTCCACTTT.

The rearrangement links TRBV5-6 to TRBJ2-7; possible D gene TRBD1, 5 bases. V was trimmed by 4 bases and J by 1 base, leaving 15 bases between them. The CDR3 has 15 amino acids. The germline gives CDR1 SGHDT, CDR2 YYEEEE. CDR3 coding DNA: TGTGCCAGCAGCCCGGCCCTAGGGGATTCCTACGAGCAGTACTTC. Encoded protein: CASSPALGDSYEQYF. Full variable domain (missing parts from reference TRBV5-6 and TRBJ2-7): DAGVTQSPTHLIKTRGQQVTLRCSPKSGHDTVSWYQQALGQGPQFIFQYYEEEERQRGNFPDRFSGHQFPNYSSELNVNALLLGDSALYLCASSPALGDSYEQYFGPGTRLTVT.

The chain links TRBV24-1 to TRBJ2-5; 11 bases are a match to TRBD2. CDR1 KGHDR and CDR2 SFDVKD come from the germline V gene. There are 16 residues in the CDR3. V was pared by 3 bases and J by 4 bases, with 6 bases of the junction left unmatched. Here the CDR3 reads CATSDPGLAGAETQYF. The CDR3 region has the DNA TGTGCCACCAGTGATCCTGGACTAGCGGGCGCAGAGACCCAGTACTTC.

This clone was seen only once. The chain combines TRBV27 with TRBJ2-2; D not certain. Trimming cost V 4 bases and J 1 base, with 16 bases left between them. The length of the CDR3 is 17 residues. Germline CDR1 and CDR2: MNHEY and SMNVEV (reference sequence). The CDR3 is CASSSTPTTLNTGELFF. CDR3 in DNA: TGTGCCAGCAGTTCAACCCCAACGACACTGAACACCGGGGAGCTGTTTTTT.

The CDR3 nucleotides are TGTGCCAGTGCCGGGACAGGGAGAACCGGGGAGCTGTTTTTT. This codes for CASAGTGRTGELFF. This chain uses TRBV18 with TRBJ2-2; 9 bases agree with TRBD1. This CDR3 has 14 amino acids. Germline V CDR1 and CDR2: KGHSH, LQKENI. V was pared by 9 bases and J by 5 bases, with 7 bases of the junction left unmatched.

The chain couples TRBV19 to TRBJ2-7; D perhaps matches TRBD2 (6 bases). Germline V gene sequence: CDR1 LNHDA, CDR2 SQIVND (reference sequence). The CDR3 runs 15 residues. The V end was cut by 0 bases, the J end by 6 bases, with 15 bases between. DNA for the CDR3: TGTGCCAGTAGTATAGATCCGGGCCGGGGGAGCGAGCAGTACTTC. Protein: CASSIDPGRGSEQYF.

The chain combines TRBV2 with TRBJ1-6, with 9 positions matching TRBD1. V lost 3 bases, J lost 7 bases, and 7 bases stayed unmatched. Germline CDR1 SNHLY, CDR2 FYNNEI. The length of the CDR3 is 16 residues. As DNA, the CDR3 is TGTGCCAGCAGTGAGGGGACAGGGACGCGAAATTCACCCCTCCACTTT. Amino acid sequence: CASSEGTGTRNSPLHF.

This clone has a single count. V usage is TRBV7-9 and J usage is TRBJ1-2, with 11 bases identical to TRBD1. Germline V gene lookup returns CDR1 SEHNR and CDR2 FQNEAQ (reference sequence). This CDR3 comprises 17 residues. V was pared by 4 bases and J by 2 bases, with 9 bases of the junction left unmatched. In DNA, the CDR3 is TGTGCCAGCAGCTCCGAGACCGGGACAGGGGGGAACTATGGCTACACCTTC. It translates to CASSSETGTGGNYGYTF.

This clone was observed a few times. The CDR3 coding sequence is TGTGCCAGTGGCAACGGACGGACTTCCTATGGCTACACCTTC. Protein product: CASGNGRTSYGYTF. The chain has TRBV19 and TRBJ1-2; no firm D call. Trimming shortened V by 8 bases and J by 4 bases, and 17 bases separated the two germline ends. The CDR3 extends over 14 amino acids. Per germline, CDR1 LNHDA and CDR2 SQIVND (reference sequence).

This chain connects TRBV3-1 (or the pseudogene TRBV3-2) to TRBJ1-1; 7 bases agree with TRBD1. Germline-derived CDR1 and CDR2 are LGHDT and YNNKEL (reference sequence). This CDR3 is 15 amino acids long. Trimming removed 4 bases from V and 0 bases from J; junction bases left unmatched: 5. The DNA of the CDR3 is TGTGCCAGCAGCCCTTGGGACAGTATGAACACTGAAGCTTTCTTT. The encoded protein is CASSPWDSMNTEAFF.

The chain carries TRBV7-9 and TRBJ1-1, with D tentatively TRBD1 (5 bases). The CDR3 totals 14 residues. V gave up 8 bases and J gave up 0 bases, with 13 bases separating them. Germline V gene lookup returns CDR1 SEHNR and CDR2 FQNEAQ (reference sequence). DNA for the CDR3: TGTGCCAGCCACATGGAGGGGCTGAACACTGAAGCTTTCTTT. Protein: CASHMEGLNTEAFF. The entire variable domain, with the rest obtained from reference TRBV7-9 and TRBJ1-1, is as follows: DTGVSQNPRHKITKRGQNVTFRCDPISEHNRLYWYRQTLGQGPEFLTYFQNEAQLEKSRLLSDRFSAERPKGSFSTLEIQRTEQGDSAMYLCASHMEGLNTEAFFGQGTRLTVV.

The rearrangement links TRBV7-2 to TRBJ1-3; tentatively, D is TRBD1 (5 bases). This CDR3 spans 15 amino acids. Per the germline V gene, CDR1 is SGHTA and CDR2 is FQGNSA. With 5 bases removed from V and 2 bases from J, the gap between germline ends came to 13 bases. The CDR3 sequence: CASSTNRKPGNTIYF. The CDR3 region has the DNA TGTGCCAGCAGCACCAACAGGAAACCTGGAAACACCATATATTTT.

The sample holds one count of this clone. This chain connects TRBV19 to TRBJ1-5; 7 positions match TRBD1. The length of the CDR3 is 14 residues. Trimming took 5 bases from V and 6 from J; bases not matched to a gene: 7. Germline V gene lookup returns CDR1 LNHDA and CDR2 SQIVND (reference sequence). CDR3 residues: CASSRQGGGQPQHF. For the CDR3, the DNA is TGTGCCAGTAGTCGACAGGGAGGAGGTCAGCCCCAGCATTTT.

The chain combines TRBV7-2 with TRBJ1-2; D uncertain. The CDR3 is 13 residues long. Trimming removed 1 base from V and 5 bases from J, with 8 bases in between. The V gene's germline CDR1 is SGHTA and CDR2 FQGNSA. CDR3 in DNA: TGTGCCAGCAGCTTAGGGCAGGATTATGGCTACACCTTC. Translating gives CASSLGQDYGYTF.

In this sample, this clone turned up once. The rearrangement uses TRBV5-5 and TRBJ2-1, with 9 bases lining up with TRBD1. Trimming at V came to 4 bases and at J to 0 bases, leaving 2 bases not matched to a gene. The germline gives CDR1 SGHKS, CDR2 YYEKEE (reference sequence). The CDR3 runs to 15 residues. The CDR3 bases are TGTGCCAGCAGCCCGGGACAGGGCTCCTACAATGAGCAGTTCTTC. Its translation: CASSPGQGSYNEQFF.

The sample holds one count of this clone. This sequence joins TRBV21-1 and TRBJ1-4. TRBV21-1 is annotated as a pseudogene. The CDR3 is 16 amino acids. The CDR3 is CASESGQIAANEKLFF. The CDR3 region has the DNA TGTGCCAGCGAGTCCGGGCAGATAGCGGCTAATGAAAAACTGTTTTTT.

Turning to this clone: The same CDR3 arises from other DNA sequences in this sample as well. The chain is built from TRBV6-5 and TRBJ1-6, with D tentatively TRBD1 (6 bases). Germline V gene lookup returns CDR1 MNHEY and CDR2 SVGAGI. V lost 3 bases, J lost 0 bases, and 9 bases lay in between. This CDR3 contains 16 residues. CDR3 amino acids: CASSYQGSSYNSPLHF. CDR3 nucleotide sequence: TGTGCCAGCAGTTATCAGGGGAGCTCCTATAATTCACCCCTCCACTTT.

The chain links TRBV5-4 to TRBJ1-1; 9 bases are shared with TRBD1. After removal of 5 bases from V and 8 bases from J, the junction contained 13 bases not matched to a gene. Germline V lookup: CDR1 SGHNT, CDR2 YYREEE (reference sequence). The CDR3 has 15 residues. The CDR3 region has the DNA TGTGCCAGCAGTTTATCACAGGGGGCGCAACACGAAGCTTTCTTT. Its translation: CASSLSQGAQHEAFF.

The chain has TRBV19 and TRBJ1-2; the D is unclear. Germline-derived CDR1 and CDR2 are LNHDA and SQIVND (reference sequence). V dropped 5 bases and J dropped 6 bases, with 13 bases sitting between them. This CDR3 contains 13 residues. CDR3 in amino acids: CASSPTLVDGYTF. CDR3 sequence (DNA): TGTGCCAGTAGTCCGACACTAGTAGATGGCTACACCTTC.

The chain couples TRBV28 to TRBJ2-7; 12 positions match TRBD2. CDR3 length: 19 amino acids. Germline trimming cut 5 bases from V and 0 bases from J; bases unmatched to any gene: 14. Germline V lookup: CDR1 MDHEN, CDR2 SYDVKM. CDR3 nucleotide sequence: TGTGCCAGCAGTCCGTCCCCGATACTAGCGGGAGGTACCTCCTACGAGCAGTACTTC. Protein product: CASSPSPILAGGTSYEQYF.

The genes are TRBV4-1 and TRBJ1-5; 7 bases match TRBD1. The length of the CDR3 is 13 residues. CDR1 is MGHRA and CDR2 is YSYEKL in the germline V gene. With V trimmed by 2 bases and J by 5 bases, 0 bases remained unmatched. In DNA form, the CDR3 reads TGCGCCAGCAGCCAAACAGGGGATCAGCCCCAGCATTTT. The encoded protein is CASSQTGDQPQHF.

The chain joins TRBV25-1 to TRBJ1-2, with TRBD1 identical over 7 bases. This CDR3 is built from 17 residues. Per germline, CDR1 MGHDK and CDR2 SYGVNS. V lost 4 bases to trimming and J lost 1 base; unmatched junction nucleotides: 12. This CDR3 is CASSARGTGAGNYGYTF. The DNA for the CDR3 is TGTGCCAGCAGTGCTAGGGGAACAGGGGCGGGTAACTATGGCTACACCTTC.

The rearrangement links TRBV10-3 to TRBJ1-4; TRBD1 is a possible D gene (5 bases). CDR3 length equals 15 residues. The germline V and J ends were trimmed by 4 bases and 4 bases, with 13 bases remaining between them. Germline CDR1 ENHRY, CDR2 SYGVKD. In DNA, the CDR3 is TGTGCCATCAGTGCCCGGCAGGGTGGTAATGAAAAACTGTTTTTT. Residues: CAISARQGGNEKLFF.

This clone was detected only once. The chain links TRBV4-2 to TRBJ1-2, with 8 positions matching TRBD1. The CDR3 extends over 17 amino acids. Germline V gene data show CDR1 as LGHNA and CDR2 as YNFKEQ. J gave up 7 bases and V 5 bases, and 18 bases lay outside the gene matches. The DNA for the CDR3 is TGTGCCAGCAGCAAGGTCGGGGTGGACAGGGCCATGGGTGGCTACACCTTC. Encoded protein: CASSKVGVDRAMGGYTF.

The chain carries TRBV4-2 and TRBJ1-3, with D tentatively TRBD1 (5 bases). The CDR3 is made up of 15 amino acids. V gave up 1 base and J gave up 2 bases, with 9 bases separating them. Germline V gives CDR1 LGHNA, CDR2 YNFKEQ. The CDR3 sequence: CASSQVGLTGNTIYF. The CDR3 DNA reads TGTGCCAGCAGCCAAGTGGGGCTAACTGGAAACACCATATATTTT.

This clone was observed a few times. The CDR3 spells CASSIDTGTGGYEQYF. CDR3 nucleotide sequence: TGTGCCAGTAGTATAGACACCGGGACAGGGGGCTACGAGCAGTACTTC. This chain uses TRBV19 with TRBJ2-7, with 11 bases fitting TRBD1. The CDR3 sequence is 16 residues long. CDR1 and CDR2 (germline): LNHDA, SQIVND (reference sequence). The V and J ends lost 0 bases and 3 bases, in that order; junction bases with no gene match: 4. Combining the CDR3 with reference TRBV19 and TRBJ2-7 gives the whole variable domain DGGITQSPKYLFRKEGQNVTLSCEQNLNHDAMYWYRQDPGQGLRLIYYSQIVNDFQKGDIAEGYSVSREKKESFPLTVTSAQKNPTAFYLCASSIDTGTGGYEQYFGPGTRLTVT.

A single count supports this clone. The chain employs TRBV6-2 or TRBV6-3 and TRBJ2-1; D might be TRBD2 (6 bases). This CDR3 has 16 amino acids. Trimming pared 0 bases from V and 0 bases from J, leaving 9 bases between. Germline values: CDR1 MNHEY, CDR2 SVGEGT. The CDR3 DNA follows: TGTGCCAGCAGTTACTCCCTAGCGTTCTCCTACAATGAGCAGTTCTTC. The encoded protein is CASSYSLAFSYNEQFF.